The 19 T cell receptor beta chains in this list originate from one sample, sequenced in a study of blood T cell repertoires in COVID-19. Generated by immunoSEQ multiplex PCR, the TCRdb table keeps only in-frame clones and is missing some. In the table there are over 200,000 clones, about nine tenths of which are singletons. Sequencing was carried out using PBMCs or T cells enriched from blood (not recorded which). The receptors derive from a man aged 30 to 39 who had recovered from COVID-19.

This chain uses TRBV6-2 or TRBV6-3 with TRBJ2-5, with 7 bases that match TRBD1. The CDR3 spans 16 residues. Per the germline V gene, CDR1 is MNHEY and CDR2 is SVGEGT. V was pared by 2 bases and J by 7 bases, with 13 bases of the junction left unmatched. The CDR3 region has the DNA TGTGCCAGCAGTTACACACCGGGACAGCCCCCGGGGACCCAGTACTTC. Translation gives CASSYTPGQPPGTQYF.

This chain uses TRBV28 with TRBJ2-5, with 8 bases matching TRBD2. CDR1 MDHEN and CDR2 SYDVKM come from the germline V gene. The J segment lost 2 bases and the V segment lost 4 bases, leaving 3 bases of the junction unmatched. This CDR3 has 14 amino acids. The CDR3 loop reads CASSYPGGQETQYF. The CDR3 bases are TGTGCCAGCAGTTATCCGGGGGGGCAAGAGACCCAGTACTTC.

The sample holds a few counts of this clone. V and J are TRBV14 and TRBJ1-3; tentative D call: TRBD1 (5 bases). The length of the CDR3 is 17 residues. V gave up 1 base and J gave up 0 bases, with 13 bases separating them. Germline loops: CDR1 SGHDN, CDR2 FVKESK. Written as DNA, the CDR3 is TGTGCCAGCAGCCAAGGCGGGACTGTCCTCTCTGGAAACACCATATATTTT. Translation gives CASSQGGTVLSGNTIYF.

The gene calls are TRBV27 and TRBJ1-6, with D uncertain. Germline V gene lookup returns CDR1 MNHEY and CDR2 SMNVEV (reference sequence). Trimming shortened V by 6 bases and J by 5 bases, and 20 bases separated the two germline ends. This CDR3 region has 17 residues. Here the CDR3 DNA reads TGTGCCAGCAGCCGTACCCCCCTAAGTTTTAATAATTCACCCCTCCACTTT. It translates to CASSRTPLSFNNSPLHF.

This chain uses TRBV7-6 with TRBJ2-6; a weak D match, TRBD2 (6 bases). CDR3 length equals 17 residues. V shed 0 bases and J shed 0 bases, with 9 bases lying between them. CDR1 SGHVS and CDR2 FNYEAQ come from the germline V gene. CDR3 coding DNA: TGTGCCAGCAGCTTAGCGGCGGGGACCTCTGGGGCCAACGTCCTGACTTTC. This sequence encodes CASSLAAGTSGANVLTF. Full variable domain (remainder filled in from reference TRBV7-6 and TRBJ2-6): GAGVSQSPRYKVTKRGQDVALRCDPISGHVSLYWYRQALGQGPEFLTYFNYEAQQDKSGLPNDRFSAERPEGSISTLTIQRTEQRDSAMYRCASSLAAGTSGANVLTFGAGSRLTVL.

The CDR3 bases are TGTGCCAGCAGCTTCGCGATAGGGACTAGCGGGAGGTCCTACAATGAGCAGTTCTTC. This codes for CASSFAIGTSGRSYNEQFF. The rearrangement uses TRBV7-9 and TRBJ2-1; 15 nucleotides match TRBD2. Germline V CDR1 and CDR2: SEHNR, FQNEAQ (reference sequence). The CDR3 has 19 residues. V lost 3 bases and J lost 1; bases outside the gene matches: 7.

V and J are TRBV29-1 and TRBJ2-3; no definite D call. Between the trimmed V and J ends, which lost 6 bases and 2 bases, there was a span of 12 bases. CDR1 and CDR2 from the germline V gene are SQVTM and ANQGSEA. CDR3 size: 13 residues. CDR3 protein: CSVPTQDTDTQYF. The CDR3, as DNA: TGCAGCGTCCCGACACAAGACACAGATACGCAGTATTTT.

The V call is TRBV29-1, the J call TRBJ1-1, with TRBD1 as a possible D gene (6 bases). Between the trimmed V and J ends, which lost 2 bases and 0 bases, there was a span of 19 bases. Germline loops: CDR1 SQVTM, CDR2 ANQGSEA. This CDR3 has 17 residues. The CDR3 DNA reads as TGCAGCGTTGAATGGCTTACCAGGGGCCTCATGAACACTGAAGCTTTCTTT. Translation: CSVEWLTRGLMNTEAFF.

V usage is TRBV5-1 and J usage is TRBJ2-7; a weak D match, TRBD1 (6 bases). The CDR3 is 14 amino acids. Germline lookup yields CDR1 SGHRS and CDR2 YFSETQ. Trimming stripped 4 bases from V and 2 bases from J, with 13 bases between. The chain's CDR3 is CASSPWDMAYEQYF. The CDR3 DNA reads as TGCGCCAGCAGCCCTTGGGACATGGCCTACGAGCAGTACTTC.

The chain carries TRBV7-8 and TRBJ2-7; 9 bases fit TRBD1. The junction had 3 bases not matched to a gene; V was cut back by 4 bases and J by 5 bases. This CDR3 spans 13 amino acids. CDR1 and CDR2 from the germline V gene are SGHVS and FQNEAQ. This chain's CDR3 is CASSWGQGNEQYF. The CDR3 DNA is TGTGCCAGCAGCTGGGGACAGGGAAACGAGCAGTACTTC.

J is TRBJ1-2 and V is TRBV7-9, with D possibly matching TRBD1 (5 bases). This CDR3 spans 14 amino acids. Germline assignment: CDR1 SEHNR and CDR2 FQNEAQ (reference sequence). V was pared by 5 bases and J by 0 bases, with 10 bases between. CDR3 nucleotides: TGTGCCAGCAGCATAGACAGTGCTAACTATGGCTACACCTTC. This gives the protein CASSIDSANYGYTF.

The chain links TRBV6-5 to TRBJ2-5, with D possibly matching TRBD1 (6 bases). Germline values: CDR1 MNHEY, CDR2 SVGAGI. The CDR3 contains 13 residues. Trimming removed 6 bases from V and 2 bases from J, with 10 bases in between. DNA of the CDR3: TGTGCCAGCAGCCCCGACAGGCAAGAGACCCAGTACTTC. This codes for CASSPDRQETQYF.

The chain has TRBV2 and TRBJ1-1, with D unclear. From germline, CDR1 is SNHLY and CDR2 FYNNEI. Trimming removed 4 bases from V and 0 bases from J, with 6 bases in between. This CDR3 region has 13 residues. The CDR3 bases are TGTGCCAGCAGTGTTAACATGAACACTGAAGCTTTCTTT. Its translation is CASSVNMNTEAFF. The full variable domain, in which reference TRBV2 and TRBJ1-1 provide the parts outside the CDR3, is EPEVTQTPSHQVTQMGQEVILRCVPISNHLYFYWYRQILGQKVEFLVSFYNNEISEKSEIFDDQFSVERPDGSNFTLKIRSTKLEDSAMYFCASSVNMNTEAFFGQGTRLTVV.

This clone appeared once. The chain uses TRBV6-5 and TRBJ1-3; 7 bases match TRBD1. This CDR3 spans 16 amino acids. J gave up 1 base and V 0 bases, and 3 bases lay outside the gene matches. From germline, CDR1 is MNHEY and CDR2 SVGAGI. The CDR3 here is CASSYSNRGSGNTIYF. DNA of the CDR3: TGTGCCAGCAGTTACTCGAACAGGGGTTCTGGAAACACCATATATTTT.

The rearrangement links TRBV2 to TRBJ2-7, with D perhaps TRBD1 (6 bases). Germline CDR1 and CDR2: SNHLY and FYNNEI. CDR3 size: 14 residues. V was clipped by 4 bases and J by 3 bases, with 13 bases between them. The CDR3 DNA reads TGTGCCAGCAGTGGGTTCCAGGGGAACTACGAGCAGTACTTC. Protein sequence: CASSGFQGNYEQYF.

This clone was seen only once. CDR3 DNA sequence: TGTGCCAGCAGTAATACAGGGGGCTCTGGAAACACCATATATTTT. This encodes CASSNTGGSGNTIYF. This chain uses TRBV28 with TRBJ1-3, with 8 positions matching TRBD1. From germline, CDR1 is MDHEN and CDR2 SYDVKM. The CDR3 is made up of 15 amino acids. Trimming at V came to 5 bases and at J to 0 bases, leaving 3 bases not matched to a gene.

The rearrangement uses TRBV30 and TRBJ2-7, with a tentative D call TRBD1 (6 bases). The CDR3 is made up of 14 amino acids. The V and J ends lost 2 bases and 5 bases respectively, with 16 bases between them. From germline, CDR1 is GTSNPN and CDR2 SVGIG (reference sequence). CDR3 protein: CAWSTHREVDEQYF. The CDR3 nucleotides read TGTGCCTGGAGTACCCACAGGGAAGTCGACGAGCAGTACTTC. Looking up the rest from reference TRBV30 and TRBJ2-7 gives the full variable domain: SQTIHQWPATLVQPVGSPLSLECTVEGTSNPNLYWYRQAAGRGLQLLFYSVGIGQISSEVPQNLSASRPQDRQFILSSKKLLLSDSGFYLCAWSTHREVDEQYFGPGTRLTVT.

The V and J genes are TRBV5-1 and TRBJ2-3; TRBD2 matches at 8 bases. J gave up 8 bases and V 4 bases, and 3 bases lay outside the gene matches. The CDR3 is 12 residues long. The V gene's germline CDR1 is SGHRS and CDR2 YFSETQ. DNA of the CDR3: TGCGCCAGCAGCGGGAGCGGGAGTACGCAGTATTTT. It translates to CASSGSGSTQYF.

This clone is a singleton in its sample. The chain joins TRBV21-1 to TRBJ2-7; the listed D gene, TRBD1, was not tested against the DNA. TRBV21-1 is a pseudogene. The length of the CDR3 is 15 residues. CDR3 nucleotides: TGTGCCAGCAGCAGAATCCGGGACACATCCTACGAGCAGTACTTC. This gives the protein CASSRIRDTSYEQYF.